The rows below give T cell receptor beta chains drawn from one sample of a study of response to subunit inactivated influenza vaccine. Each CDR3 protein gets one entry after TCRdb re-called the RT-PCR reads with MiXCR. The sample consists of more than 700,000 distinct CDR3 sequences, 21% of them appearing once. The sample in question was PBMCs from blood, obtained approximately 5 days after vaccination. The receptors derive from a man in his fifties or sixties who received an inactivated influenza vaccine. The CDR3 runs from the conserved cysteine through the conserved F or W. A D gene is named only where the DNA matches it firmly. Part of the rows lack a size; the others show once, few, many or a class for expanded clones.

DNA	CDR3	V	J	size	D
TGTGCCAGCAGTTTAGCGAGGCCCTATGGCTACACCTTC	CASSLARPYGYTF	TRBV28	TRBJ1-2	.	.
TGTGCCAGCAGTTATACAGCCAGGAATACGCAGTATTTT	CASSYTARNTQYF	TRBV6-5	TRBJ2-3	few	.
TGTGCCCGACTAAATGAAATGAATTCACCCCTCCACTTT	CARLNEMNSPLHF	TRBV24-1	TRBJ1-6	few	.
TGCGCCAGCAGCTTGGCCCAGGGAGGAGGCTACACCTTC	CASSLAQGGGYTF	TRBV5-1	TRBJ1-2	.	.
TGTGCCACCAGTGATAATACACCGAGGAATCAGCCCCAGCATTTT	CATSDNTPRNQPQHF	TRBV24-1	TRBJ1-5	.	.
TGTGCCAGCAGCAAAACGGACCGCACAGATACGCAGTATTTT	CASSKTDRTDTQYF	TRBV5-4	TRBJ2-3	.	.
TGTGCCAGCAGCTTAAATTGGGGGCAGGGAAACACCATATATTTT	CASSLNWGQGNTIYF	TRBV7-6	TRBJ1-3	few	.
TGTGCCACCAGTGACTCGAGGGGAGGGGACGACTACTACGAGCAGTACTTC	CATSDSRGGDDYYEQYF	TRBV24-1	TRBJ2-7	.	TRBD2
TGTGCCAGCAGCCCCAGCAGGACAGGGTGGCCAGATACGCAGTATTTT	CASSPSRTGWPDTQYF	TRBV5-5	TRBJ2-3	few	TRBD1
TGCGCCAGCAGCCGAGCGCCGGGACAGGGGGACGTCTACGAGCAGTACTTC	CASSRAPGQGDVYEQYF	TRBV4-1	TRBJ2-7	few	TRBD1
TGCAGTGCTAGCGGGGGGGACGGGGAGACCCAGTACTTC	CSASGGDGETQYF	TRBV20-1	TRBJ2-5	.	TRBD2
TGTGCCAGCACCCCCAAGGGCTGGAGCTCCTACAATGAGCAGTTCTTC	CASTPKGWSSYNEQFF	TRBV9	TRBJ2-1	.	.
TGTGCCAGCACCGGATATAGCAATCAGCCCCAGCATTTT	CASTGYSNQPQHF	TRBV6-2/TRBV6-3	TRBJ1-5	.	.
TGTGCCAGCTCCCCGGGACAGGCCTTCTACGAGCAGTACTTC	CASSPGQAFYEQYF	TRBV28	TRBJ2-7	.	TRBD1
TGTGCCAGCAGTTTTAAGTTCGATTCCGACGAGCAGTACTTC	CASSFKFDSDEQYF	TRBV28	TRBJ2-7	.	.
TGTGCCAGCACCCCGGGGCGGAACCAAGAGACCCAGTACTTC	CASTPGRNQETQYF	TRBV11-2	TRBJ2-5	few	.
TGTGCCAGCGGGTCCACCTACGAGCAGTACTTC	CASGSTYEQYF	TRBV28	TRBJ2-7	few	.
TGTGCCAGCAGTCAATCGGGACTAGCGGGGGGCCCAACCAGCACAGATACGCAGTATTTT	CASSQSGLAGGPTSTDTQYF	TRBV6-2/TRBV6-3	TRBJ2-3	.	TRBD2
TGTGCCATCAGTCCGGACAGGGTGGATGGCTACACCTTC	CAISPDRVDGYTF	TRBV10-3	TRBJ1-2	.	TRBD1
TGTGCCAGCAGCAATATACCTCACTTTGAGCAGTACTTC	CASSNIPHFEQYF	TRBV3-1	TRBJ2-7	.	.
TGTGCCAGCAGCTTTGTCCGCATGGAGACCCAGTACTTC	CASSFVRMETQYF	TRBV7-6	TRBJ2-5	.	.
TGCAGCGTTGAACACGACAGAGTCTCCTACGAGCAGTACTTC	CSVEHDRVSYEQYF	TRBV29-1	TRBJ2-7	.	.
TGTGCCAGCAGTTTTGGTGGCCCAGCCTACGAGCAGTACTTC	CASSFGGPAYEQYF	TRBV12-3/TRBV12-4	TRBJ2-7	few	.
TGTGCCAGCAGCCAACAAGGGGGAGACAGAAGCTCTGGGGCCAACGTCCTGACTTTC	CASSQQGGDRSSGANVLTF	TRBV14	TRBJ2-6	.	.
TGCGCCAGCAGCCAACCTACGGGGGAACCAGAGACCCAGTACTTC	CASSQPTGEPETQYF	TRBV4-1	TRBJ2-5	.	.
TGCGCCAGCAGCCGCCCCGGCGTGAGAACAGGCTACAATGAGCAGTTCTTC	CASSRPGVRTGYNEQFF	TRBV4-1	TRBJ2-1	few	.
TGTGCCACCAGTGAGGCTAGGGACGGTTCCTACGAGCAGTACTTC	CATSEARDGSYEQYF	TRBV24-1	TRBJ2-7	.	.
TGCGCCAGCAGCTTGGATAACAAGATCGCAACCTACGAGCAGTACTTC	CASSLDNKIATYEQYF	TRBV5-1	TRBJ2-7	.	.
TGTGCCAGCAGCCAAGGGGTCGAGGGGCGCACAGATACGCAGTATTTT	CASSQGVEGRTDTQYF	TRBV4-2	TRBJ2-3	.	.
TGTGCCAGCAGCACCCGCCTAGACGGGGCAGATACGCAGTATTTT	CASSTRLDGADTQYF	TRBV11-1	TRBJ2-3	.	.
TGTGCCATCAGGACGGGACAGGGGGGCGGTGAGCAGTTCTTC	CAIRTGQGGGEQFF	TRBV10-3	TRBJ2-1	few	TRBD1
TGTGCCACCAGCATTGAGGACGGGACCTACGAGCAGTACTTC	CATSIEDGTYEQYF	TRBV15	TRBJ2-7	.	.
TGTGCCAGCAGCGTAGGGGGAAATTCCTACGAGCAGTACTTC	CASSVGGNSYEQYF	TRBV9	TRBJ2-7	many	.
TGCGCCAGCAGTTCGCAGCGGGGACCCTCCTACGAGCAGTACTTC	CASSSQRGPSYEQYF	TRBV5-1	TRBJ2-7	few	TRBD2
TGTGCCAGCAGCTTAGTCCAAGCGGGGGAGCAGTTCTTC	CASSLVQAGEQFF	TRBV7-8	TRBJ2-1	.	TRBD2
TGTGCCATCAGTGAGCGACAGGGCGGCAATCAGCCCCAGCATTTT	CAISERQGGNQPQHF	TRBV10-3	TRBJ1-5	.	TRBD1
TGCGCCAGCAGAGGGGGCGCGGGCACAGATACGCAGTATTTT	CASRGGAGTDTQYF	TRBV5-1	TRBJ2-3	few	TRBD1
TGTGCCAGCAGTGAATCCGGGGCGGGTCAGCCCCAGCATTTT	CASSESGAGQPQHF	TRBV2	TRBJ1-5	.	.